This TCR beta chain emerged from a study of response to subunit inactivated influenza vaccine. MiXCR, run by TCRdb on the RT-PCR reads, gives a single entry per CDR3 protein. Of around 180,000 distinct CDR3 sequences in the sample, about 9% were seen once. This clonotype has only a few counts. The V end lost 8 bases, the J end lost 6 bases, and 22 bases lay between the germline ends. Germline CDR1 is MNHEY and CDR2 is SMNVEV (reference sequence). The length of the CDR3 is 15 residues. The genes are TRBV27 and TRBJ1-2; a weak D match, TRBD1 (6 bases). Sequences were derived from non-naive T cells sorted from PBMCs, sampled on the day of vaccination. The origin of this receptor is a man in his fifties or sixties who received an inactivated influenza vaccine. CDR3 DNA: TGTGCCAGCCGAGCCGGGGGGCGCAAAATGGATGGCTACACCTTC. Its translation is CASRAGGRKMDGYTF.